This T cell receptor beta chain was retrieved from a study of graft-versus-host responses after intestinal transplantation. As for the study in general: After anti-thymocyte globulin induction, recipients took tacrolimus and steroids for approximately three years.

Sequencing used immunoSEQ multiplex PCR; TCRdb keeps in-frame clones, though not all of them. The repertoire has over 85,000 clones, roughly 93% of them found once; the top ten carry 0.4% to 0.65%. Points on this clone: Its antigen is unidentified.

Study-level points and caveats: Recipient marrow held GvH clones, some first seen in ileum or blood.

With V trimmed by 5 bases and J by 3 bases, 6 bases remained unmatched. There are 15 residues in the CDR3. CDR1 is MGHRA, CDR2 YSYEKL, per germline. The chain employs TRBV4-1 and TRBJ2-1; 8 bases match TRBD2. Sequencing used unstimulated CD8+ T cells sorted from spleen or lymph node cells, obtained before intestinal transplant. The sequence was obtained from a human donor who received an intestinal transplant. CDR3 in DNA: TGCGCCAGCAGCGATACCGGGACTAGCTACAATGAGCAGTTCTTC. It translates to CASSDTGTSYNEQFF.